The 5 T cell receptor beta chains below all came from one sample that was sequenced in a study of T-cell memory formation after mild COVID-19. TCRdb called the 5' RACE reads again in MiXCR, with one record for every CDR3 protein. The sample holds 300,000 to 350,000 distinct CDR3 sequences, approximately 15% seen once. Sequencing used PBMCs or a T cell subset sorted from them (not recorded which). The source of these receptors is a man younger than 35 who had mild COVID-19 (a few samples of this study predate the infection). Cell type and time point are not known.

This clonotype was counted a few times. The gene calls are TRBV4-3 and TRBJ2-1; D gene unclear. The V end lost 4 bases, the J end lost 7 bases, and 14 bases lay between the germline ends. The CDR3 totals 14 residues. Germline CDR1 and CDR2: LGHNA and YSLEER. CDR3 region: CASSRDGFGNEQFF. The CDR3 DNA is TGCGCCAGCAGCCGAGACGGGTTCGGGAATGAGCAGTTCTTC.

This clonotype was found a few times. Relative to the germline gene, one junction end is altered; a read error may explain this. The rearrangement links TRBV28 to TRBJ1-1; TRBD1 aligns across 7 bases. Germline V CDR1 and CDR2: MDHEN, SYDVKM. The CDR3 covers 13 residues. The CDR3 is CASSFRGRTKVPF. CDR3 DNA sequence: TGTGCCAGCAGTTTCAGGGGGAGAACAAAAGTGCCCTTT.

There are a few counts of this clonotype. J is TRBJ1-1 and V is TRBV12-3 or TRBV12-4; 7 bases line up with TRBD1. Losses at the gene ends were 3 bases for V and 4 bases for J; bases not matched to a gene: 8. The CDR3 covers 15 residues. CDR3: CASSLGQGGVTEAFF. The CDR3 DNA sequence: TGTGCCAGCAGTTTGGGGCAAGGGGGCGTCACTGAAGCTTTCTTT.

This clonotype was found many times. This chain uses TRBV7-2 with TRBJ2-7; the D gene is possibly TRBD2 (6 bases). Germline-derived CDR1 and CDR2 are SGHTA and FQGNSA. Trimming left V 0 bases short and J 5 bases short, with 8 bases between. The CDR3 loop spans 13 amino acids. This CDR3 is CASSLAGGDEQYF. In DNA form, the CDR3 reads TGTGCCAGCAGCTTAGCGGGGGGAGACGAGCAGTACTTC.

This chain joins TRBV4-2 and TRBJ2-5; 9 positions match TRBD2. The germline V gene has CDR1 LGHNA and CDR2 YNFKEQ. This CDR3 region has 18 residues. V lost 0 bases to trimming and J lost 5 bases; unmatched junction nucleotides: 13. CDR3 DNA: TGTGCCAGCAGCCAAGAGGTCGCGGGGGGGAAAGGATCCGAGACCCAGTACTTC. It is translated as CASSQEVAGGKGSETQYF.